The 15 T cell receptor beta chains in this list originate from one sample, sequenced in a study of blood T cell repertoires in COVID-19. Here immunoSEQ multiplex PCR was the method, and the copy in TCRdb shows in-frame clones only, minus some. The sample shows some 200,000 clones, about 80% of them seen only once. Sequenced sample: peripheral blood. The source of these receptors is a human donor with acute or convalescent COVID-19. The donor label of this sample is uncertain.

The CDR3 DNA reads as TGTGCCAGCAGTTCTACACTGGACAGGGGGCGCACAGATACGCAGTATTTT. Translated: CASSSTLDRGRTDTQYF. The chain uses TRBV28 and TRBJ2-3; 11 bases agree with TRBD1. Germline V gene sequence: CDR1 MDHEN, CDR2 SYDVKM. The CDR3 spans 17 residues. J gave up 1 base and V 4 bases, and 7 bases lay outside the gene matches.

The rearrangement uses TRBV12-3 or TRBV12-4 and TRBJ2-5, with a weak D call TRBD2 (5 bases). The CDR3 contains 12 residues. V lost 6 bases to trimming and J lost 5 bases, with 10 bases between them. CDR3 DNA sequence: TGTGCCAGCAGCTTGCCGGGGGAGACCCAGTACTTC. This encodes CASSLPGETQYF.

The chain uses TRBV11-3 and TRBJ2-1; 10 bases are a match to TRBD2. CDR1 and CDR2 from the germline V gene are SGHNT and YENEEA. V dropped 1 base and J dropped 7; count of bases not matched to a gene: 10. The CDR3 has 17 residues. The CDR3 reads CASSLVLGLAGVNEQFF. For the CDR3, the DNA is TGTGCCAGCAGCTTAGTATTGGGCCTAGCGGGAGTTAATGAGCAGTTCTTC. Full variable domain (remainder filled in from reference TRBV11-3 and TRBJ2-1): EAGVVQSPRYKIIEKKQPVAFWCNPISGHNTLYWYLQNLGQGPELLIRYENEEAVDDSQLPKDRFSAERLKGVDSTLKIQPAELGDSAVYLCASSLVLGLAGVNEQFFGPGTRLTVL.

In its sample, this clone was seen a few times. The V gene is TRBV2, the J gene TRBJ1-5, with 7 bases fitting TRBD1. This CDR3 comprises 14 residues. Germline CDR1 reads SNHLY; CDR2 reads FYNNEI. V shed 8 bases and J 2 bases; nucleotides not matched to a gene: 6. CDR3 sequence (DNA): TGTGCCAGCGGCGCCGGGACAGGCAATCAGCCCCAGCATTTT. As protein: CASGAGTGNQPQHF.

V gene TRBV9 combines with J gene TRBJ2-7; D unresolved. CDR1 and CDR2 (germline): SGDLS, YYNGEE. Trimming left V 5 bases short and J 2 bases short, with 14 bases between. The CDR3 runs to 14 residues. For the CDR3, the DNA is TGTGCCAGCAGTCCCGCCATTGGCCCCTACGAGCAGTACTTC. Its protein product is CASSPAIGPYEQYF. Based on the CDR3 plus reference TRBV9 and TRBJ2-7, the full variable domain is DSGVTQTPKHLITATGQRVTLRCSPRSGDLSVYWYQQSLDQGLQFLIQYYNGEERAKGNILERFSAQQFPDLHSELNLSSLELGDSALYFCASSPAIGPYEQYFGPGTRLTVT.

This chain links TRBV21-1 with TRBJ2-7; TRBD2 is the table's D call, not checked against the DNA. TRBV21-1 is a listed pseudogene. The CDR3 length is 16 residues. The CDR3 DNA sequence: TGTGCCAGCAGCGCCCGCTCTAGCGGGCGCTCCTACGAGCAGTACTTC. Protein: CASSARSSGRSYEQYF.

The V and J genes are TRBV5-4 and TRBJ1-2, with TRBD1 as a possible D gene (6 bases). V was shortened by 0 bases and J by 0 bases, with 12 bases between the two germline ends. The germline gives CDR1 SGHNT, CDR2 YYREEE (reference sequence). CDR3 length equals 16 residues. The CDR3 reads CASSLGAGATNYGYTF. The CDR3 nucleotides read TGTGCCAGCAGCTTGGGTGCAGGGGCTACTAACTATGGCTACACCTTC.

This clone was observed once. The chain carries TRBV7-6 and TRBJ2-5, with TRBD2 matching 14 bases. Trimming at V came to 5 bases and at J to 9 bases, leaving 20 bases not matched to a gene. Germline CDR1 SGHVS, CDR2 FNYEAQ. The CDR3 extends over 19 amino acids. In nucleotides, the CDR3 is TGTGCCAGCAGCCCGGATGGACTAGCGGGAGGCGGGGTTAAGGGTGCCCAGTACTTC. Its translation is CASSPDGLAGGGVKGAQYF.

The rearrangement links TRBV27 to TRBJ1-1, with a tentative D call TRBD1 (6 bases). Germline values: CDR1 MNHEY, CDR2 SMNVEV (reference sequence). Between the trimmed V and J ends, which lost 5 bases and 6 bases, there was a span of 19 bases. The CDR3 runs to 15 residues. In DNA form, the CDR3 reads TGTGCCAGCAGTCCGGACAGCTCAAAGTACTCTGAAGCTTTCTTT. It yields the protein CASSPDSSKYSEAFF.

This clone was seen once. The chain carries TRBV6-2 or TRBV6-3 and TRBJ2-7, with a weak D call TRBD1 (6 bases). In germline, CDR1 is MNHEY, CDR2 SVGEGT. Deletions cut 6 bases from V and 5 bases from J, with 17 bases between. The CDR3 covers 14 residues. The CDR3 coding sequence is TGTGCCAGCAGCAGGGGAAGCATAGCCAACGAGCAGTACTTC. It is translated as CASSRGSIANEQYF.

V gene TRBV18 combines with J gene TRBJ1-3; no clear D gene. Germline V CDR1 and CDR2: KGHSH, LQKENI. The CDR3 runs to 15 residues. V was shortened by 0 bases and J by 0 bases, with 6 bases between the two germline ends. CDR3 sequence reads: CASSPPQDSGNTIYF. The DNA for the CDR3 is TGTGCCAGCTCACCACCTCAGGACTCTGGAAACACCATATATTTT.

The chain is built from TRBV5-1 and TRBJ1-1, with TRBD1 matching 7 bases. Germline CDR1 is SGHRS and CDR2 is YFSETQ. Germline trimming cut 2 bases from V and 4 bases from J; bases unmatched to any gene: 5. The CDR3 loop spans 14 amino acids. CDR3 DNA: TGCGCCAGCAGCTTACAGGGGTCGGGCACTGAAGCTTTCTTT. Its protein is CASSLQGSGTEAFF.

This clone was seen a single time. This rearrangement joins TRBV4-1 to TRBJ2-3; 10 positions match TRBD2. The CDR3 is 16 amino acids. Trimming took 3 bases from V and 2 from J; bases not matched to a gene: 5. Germline loops: CDR1 MGHRA, CDR2 YSYEKL. Here the CDR3 DNA reads TGCGCCAGCAGCCAGAGGACTAGCGGACCCACAGATACGCAGTATTTT. This encodes CASSQRTSGPTDTQYF.

The V call is TRBV19, the J call TRBJ1-3; 8 nucleotides match TRBD1. Germline V gene lookup returns CDR1 LNHDA and CDR2 SQIVND (reference sequence). With 5 bases clipped from V and 0 bases from J, the junction kept 3 bases outside the gene matches. CDR3 length: 15 residues. CDR3 DNA sequence: TGTGCCAGTAGTGTAACAGGGGGCTCTGGAAACACCATATATTTT. It codes for CASSVTGGSGNTIYF. The complete variable domain, with remaining parts taken from reference TRBV19 and TRBJ1-3, reads DGGITQSPKYLFRKEGQNVTLSCEQNLNHDAMYWYRQDPGQGLRLIYYSQIVNDFQKGDIAEGYSVSREKKESFPLTVTSAQKNPTAFYLCASSVTGGSGNTIYFGEGSWLTVV.

V and J are TRBV5-1 and TRBJ2-2, with 8 nucleotides matching TRBD1. The CDR3 spans 16 residues. V gave up 0 bases and J gave up 6 bases; unmatched junction bases: 7. The V gene's germline CDR1 is SGHRS and CDR2 YFSETQ. The CDR3 spells CASSLATGGPAGELFF. The DNA for the CDR3 is TGCGCCAGCAGCTTGGCTACAGGGGGTCCGGCCGGGGAGCTGTTTTTT.